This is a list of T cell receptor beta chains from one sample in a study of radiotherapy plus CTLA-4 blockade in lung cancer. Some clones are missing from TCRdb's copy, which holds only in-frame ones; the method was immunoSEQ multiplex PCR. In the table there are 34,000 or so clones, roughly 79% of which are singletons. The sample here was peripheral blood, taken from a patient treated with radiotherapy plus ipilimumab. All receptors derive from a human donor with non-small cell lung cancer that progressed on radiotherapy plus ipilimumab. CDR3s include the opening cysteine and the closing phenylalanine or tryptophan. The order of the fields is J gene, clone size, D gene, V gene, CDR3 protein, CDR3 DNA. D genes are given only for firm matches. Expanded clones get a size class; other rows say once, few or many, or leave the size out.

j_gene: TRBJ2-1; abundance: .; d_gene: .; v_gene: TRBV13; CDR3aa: CASSPWEEYNEQFF; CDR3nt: TGTGCCAGCAGCCCTTGGGAGGAGTACAATGAGCAGTTCTTC
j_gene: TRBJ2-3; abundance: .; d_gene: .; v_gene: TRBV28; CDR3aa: CASSRRGADTQYF; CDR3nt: TGTGCCAGCAGTCGCAGGGGGGCAGATACGCAGTATTTT
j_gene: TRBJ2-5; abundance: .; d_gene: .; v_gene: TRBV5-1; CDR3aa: CASSLTSSQETQYF; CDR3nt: TGCGCCAGCAGCTTGACTAGCAGCCAAGAGACCCAGTACTTC
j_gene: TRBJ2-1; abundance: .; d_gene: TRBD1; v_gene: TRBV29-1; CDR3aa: CSVVDRGFNYNEQFF; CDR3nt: TGCAGCGTTGTTGACAGGGGATTTAACTACAATGAGCAGTTCTTC
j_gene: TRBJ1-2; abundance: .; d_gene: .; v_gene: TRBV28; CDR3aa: CASRTGTNYGYTF; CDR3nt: TGTGCCAGCAGGACCGGGACTAACTATGGCTACACCTTC
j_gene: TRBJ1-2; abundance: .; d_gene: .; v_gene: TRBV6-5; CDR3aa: CASRRRNYGYTF; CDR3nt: TGTGCCAGCAGGAGGCGTAACTATGGCTACACCTTC
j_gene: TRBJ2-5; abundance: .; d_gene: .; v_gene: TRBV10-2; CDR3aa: CASSRTGLSETQYF; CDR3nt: TGCGCCAGCAGTAGAACAGGGCTTAGTGAGACCCAGTACTTC
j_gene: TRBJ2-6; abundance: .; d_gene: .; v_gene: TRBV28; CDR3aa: CASSPSTKGSGRSGANVLTF; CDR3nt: TGTGCCAGCAGTCCGTCAACGAAGGGGTCGGGGCGGTCTGGGGCCAACGTCCTGACTTTC
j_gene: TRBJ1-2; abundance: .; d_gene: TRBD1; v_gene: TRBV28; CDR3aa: CASSFGTGGFYGYTF; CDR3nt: TGTGCCAGCAGTTTCGGGACAGGGGGCTTCTATGGCTACACCTTC
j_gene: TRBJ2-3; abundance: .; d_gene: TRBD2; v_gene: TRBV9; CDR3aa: CASSVAAGEVTDTQYF; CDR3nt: TGTGCCAGCAGCGTAGCAGCGGGAGAGGTAACAGATACGCAGTATTTT
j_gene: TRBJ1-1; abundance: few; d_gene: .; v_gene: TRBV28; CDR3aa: CASSDRTGNTEAFF; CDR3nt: TGTGCCAGCAGTGACCGGACGGGGAACACTGAAGCTTTCTTT
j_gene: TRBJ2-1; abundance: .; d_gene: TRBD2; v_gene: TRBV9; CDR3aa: CASSWTSGSTGEQFF; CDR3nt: TGTGCCAGCAGCTGGACTAGCGGGAGCACTGGAGAGCAGTTCTTC
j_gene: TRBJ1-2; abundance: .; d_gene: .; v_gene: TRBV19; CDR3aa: CASSLEGGEIYGYTF; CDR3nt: TGTGCCAGTAGTCTGGAAGGAGGGGAGATATATGGCTACACCTTC